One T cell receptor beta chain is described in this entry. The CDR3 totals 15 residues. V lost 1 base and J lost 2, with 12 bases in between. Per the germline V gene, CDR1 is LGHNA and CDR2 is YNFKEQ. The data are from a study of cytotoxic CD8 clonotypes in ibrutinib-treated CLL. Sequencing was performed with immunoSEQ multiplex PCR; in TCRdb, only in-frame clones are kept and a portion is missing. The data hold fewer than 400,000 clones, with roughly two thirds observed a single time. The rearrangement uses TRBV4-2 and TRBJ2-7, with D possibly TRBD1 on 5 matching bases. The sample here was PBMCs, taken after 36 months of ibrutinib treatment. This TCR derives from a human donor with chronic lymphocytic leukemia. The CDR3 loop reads CASSQGQPGTYEQYF. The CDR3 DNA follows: TGTGCCAGCAGCCAAGGTCAGCCAGGGACCTACGAGCAGTACTTC.